This T cell receptor (beta chain) is from a study of blood T cell repertoires in COVID-19. Study as a whole: The samples span acute and convalescent COVID-19 from the United States, Italy and Spain. T cells, B-cell-depleted T cells, or PBMCs provided the cDNA or gDNA that served as material.

Authors' methods: Reference gene primer amplification in the assay estimated nucleated cell counts. Assay: immunoSEQ multiplex PCR; the TCRdb copy retains only in-frame clones and omits some. Clonal size and the V and J genes are those of that table, whereas D and trimming came from the DNA. This table has 200,000 to 250,000 clones, 65% to 85% appearing once. The TCR originated in a woman aged 30 to 39 who had recovered from COVID-19. Specimen: peripheral blood.

CDR3 sequence (DNA): TGTGCCAGCAGCTCCCAGCGGACAGGGCGAGAGGGTGAAGCTTTCTTT. Protein product: CASSSQRTGREGEAFF. This rearrangement joins TRBV7-9 to TRBJ1-1; 8 nucleotides align to TRBD1. J was trimmed by 7 bases and V by 4 bases; bases with no gene match: 14. This CDR3 region has 16 residues. Germline CDR1 is SEHNR and CDR2 is FQNEAQ (reference sequence). The full variable domain, in which reference TRBV7-9 and TRBJ1-1 provide the parts outside the CDR3, is DTGVSQNPRHKITKRGQNVTFRCDPISEHNRLYWYRQTLGQGPEFLTYFQNEAQLEKSRLLSDRFSAERPKGSFSTLEIQRTEQGDSAMYLCASSSQRTGREGEAFFGQGTRLTVV.